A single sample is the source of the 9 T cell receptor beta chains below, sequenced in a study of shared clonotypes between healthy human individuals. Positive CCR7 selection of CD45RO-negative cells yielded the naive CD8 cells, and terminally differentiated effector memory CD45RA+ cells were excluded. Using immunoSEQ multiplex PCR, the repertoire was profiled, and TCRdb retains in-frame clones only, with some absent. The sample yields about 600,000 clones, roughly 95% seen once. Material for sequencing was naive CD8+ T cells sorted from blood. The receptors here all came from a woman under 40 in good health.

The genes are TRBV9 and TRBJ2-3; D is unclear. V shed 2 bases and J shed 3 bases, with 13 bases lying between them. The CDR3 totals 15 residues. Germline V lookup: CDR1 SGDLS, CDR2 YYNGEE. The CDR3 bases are TGTGCCAGCAGCGTTACCGACCTTCGGACAGATACGCAGTATTTT. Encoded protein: CASSVTDLRTDTQYF.

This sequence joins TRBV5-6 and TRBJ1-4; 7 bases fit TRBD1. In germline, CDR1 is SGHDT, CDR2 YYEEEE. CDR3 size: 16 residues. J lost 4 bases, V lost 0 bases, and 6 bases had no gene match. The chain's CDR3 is CASSLGAGQDNEKLFF. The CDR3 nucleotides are TGTGCCAGCAGCTTGGGAGCCGGACAGGATAATGAAAAACTGTTTTTT.

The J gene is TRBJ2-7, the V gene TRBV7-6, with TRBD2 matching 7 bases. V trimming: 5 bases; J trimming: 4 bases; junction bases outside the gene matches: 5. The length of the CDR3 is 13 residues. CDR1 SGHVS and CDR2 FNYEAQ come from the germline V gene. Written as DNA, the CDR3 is TGTGCCAGCAGCACCGCCGGGAGGTACGAGCAGTACTTC. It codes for CASSTAGRYEQYF.

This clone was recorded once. In nucleotides, the CDR3 is TGTGCCAGCAGTTACTGTCGTCGGGGGACTAGGGAAAAACTGTTTTTT. It specifies CASSYCRRGTREKLFF. V gene TRBV6-7 combines with J gene TRBJ1-4; D may be TRBD1 (5 bases). TRBV6-7 is classed as an ORF, of uncertain function. Trimming removed 1 base at V and 8 bases at J, with 17 bases between. The CDR3 consists of 16 residues.

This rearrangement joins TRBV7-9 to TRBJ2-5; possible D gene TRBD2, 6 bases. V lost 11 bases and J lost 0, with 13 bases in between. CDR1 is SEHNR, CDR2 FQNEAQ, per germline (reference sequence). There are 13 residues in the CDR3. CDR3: CAGLADYQETQYF. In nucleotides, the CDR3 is TGTGCCGGATTAGCGGATTACCAAGAGACCCAGTACTTC.

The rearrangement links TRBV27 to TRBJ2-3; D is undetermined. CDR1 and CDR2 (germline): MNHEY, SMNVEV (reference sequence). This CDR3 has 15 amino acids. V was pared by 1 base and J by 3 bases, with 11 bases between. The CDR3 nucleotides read TGTGCCAGCAGTTTATGGGCGGATTATACAGATACGCAGTATTTT. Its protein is CASSLWADYTDTQYF.

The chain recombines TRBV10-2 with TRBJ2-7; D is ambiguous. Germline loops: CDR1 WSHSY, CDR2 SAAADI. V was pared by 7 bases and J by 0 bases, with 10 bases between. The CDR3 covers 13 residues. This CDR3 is CASTSESSYEQYF. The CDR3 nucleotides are TGCGCCAGCACGAGCGAAAGCTCCTACGAGCAGTACTTC.

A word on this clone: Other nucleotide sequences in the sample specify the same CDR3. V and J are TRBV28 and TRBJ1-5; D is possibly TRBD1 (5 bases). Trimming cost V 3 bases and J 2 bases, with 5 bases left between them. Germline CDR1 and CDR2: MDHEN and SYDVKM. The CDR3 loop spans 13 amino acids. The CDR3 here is CASSLTGNQPQHF. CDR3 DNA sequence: TGTGCCAGCAGTTTGACAGGCAATCAGCCCCAGCATTTT.

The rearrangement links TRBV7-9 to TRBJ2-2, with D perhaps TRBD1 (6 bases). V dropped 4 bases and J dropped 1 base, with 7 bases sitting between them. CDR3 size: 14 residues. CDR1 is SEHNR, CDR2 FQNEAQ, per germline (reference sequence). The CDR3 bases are TGTGCCAGCAGCTCGACAGGGAACACCGGGGAGCTGTTTTTT. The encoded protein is CASSSTGNTGELFF.